What follows are 10 T cell receptor beta chains derived from one specimen sequenced in a study of cytomegalovirus exposure and HLA in healthy donors. Amplification used 60 Vbeta primers and 13 Jbeta primers. Some clones are missing from TCRdb's copy, which holds only in-frame ones; the method was immunoSEQ multiplex PCR. The ten top clones account for 17%, within a sample of under 50,000 clones. Source material: PBMCs. The origin of the receptors is a male donor in good health and CMV-seronegative.

The chain recombines TRBV6-5 with TRBJ1-2; D gene ambiguous. V shed 2 bases and J shed 10 bases, with 8 bases lying between them. The CDR3 has 11 amino acids. Per the germline V gene, CDR1 is MNHEY and CDR2 is SVGAGI. The CDR3: CASSYGRVYTF. In DNA, the CDR3 is TGTGCCAGCAGTTACGGGAGAGTCTACACCTTC.

The genes are TRBV14 and TRBJ2-1; 9 nucleotides line up with TRBD2. Germline V gene sequence: CDR1 SGHDN, CDR2 FVKESK. The CDR3 is 16 amino acids. The V segment lost 3 bases and the J segment 4 bases; nucleotides outside the gene matches: 7. The CDR3 coding sequence is TGTGCCAGCAGCCAGCTGAGCGGGGGGCAATACAATGAGCAGTTCTTC. Protein: CASSQLSGGQYNEQFF. Full variable domain (remainder filled in from reference TRBV14 and TRBJ2-1): EAGVTQFPSHSVIEKGQTVTLRCDPISGHDNLYWYRRVMGKEIKFLLHFVKESKQDESGMPNNRFLAERTGGTYSTLKVQPAELEDSGVYFCASSQLSGGQYNEQFFGPGTRLTVL.

V and J are TRBV6-6 and TRBJ1-2; D call uncertain. CDR3 length equals 15 residues. Trimming removed 0 bases at V and 0 bases at J, with 8 bases between. The germline V gene encodes CDR1 MNHNY and CDR2 SVGAGI (reference sequence). CDR3 in DNA: TGTGCCAGCAGTTACTCAGCTACGGCTAACTATGGCTACACCTTC. Protein product: CASSYSATANYGYTF.

The chain joins TRBV9 to TRBJ2-2; D gene unclear. The CDR3 runs to 15 residues. V lost 0 bases, J lost 4 bases, and 10 bases lay in between. CDR1 is SGDLS and CDR2 is YYNGEE in the germline V gene. The CDR3 DNA is TGTGCCAGCAGCGTAGCTACGAGGAGCACCGGGGAGCTGTTTTTT. Protein sequence: CASSVATRSTGELFF.

J is TRBJ2-7 and V is TRBV18; 11 nucleotides match TRBD1. The CDR3 loop spans 17 amino acids. Germline V gene sequence: CDR1 KGHSH, CDR2 LQKENI. V lost 4 bases to trimming and J lost 5 bases; unmatched junction nucleotides: 13. CDR3 nucleotides: TGTGCCAGCTCACAAGGCCCCCCGGGACAGGGGGTAAACGAGCAGTACTTC. This gives the protein CASSQGPPGQGVNEQYF.

V usage is TRBV6-1 and J usage is TRBJ1-5; 7 positions agree with TRBD1. The V segment lost 6 bases and the J segment 2 bases; nucleotides outside the gene matches: 4. The CDR3 covers 14 residues. Germline V gives CDR1 MNHNS, CDR2 SASEGT. As DNA, the CDR3 is TGTGCCAGCAGCCTCACAGGGGGCAATCAGCCCCAGCATTTT. Translation gives CASSLTGGNQPQHF.

The chain is built from TRBV18 and TRBJ2-5; 11 bases are a match to TRBD2. The CDR3 covers 16 residues. The junction had 4 bases not matched to a gene; V was cut back by 2 bases and J by 2 bases. The germline gives CDR1 KGHSH, CDR2 LQKENI. The chain's CDR3 is CASSPTSGGPQETQYF. The CDR3 bases are TGTGCCAGCTCACCAACTAGCGGGGGCCCTCAAGAGACCCAGTACTTC.

CDR3 nucleotide sequence: TGTGCCAGCCGGGACAGGAGGAACACTGAAGCTTTCTTT. Translated, it gives CASRDRRNTEAFF. This chain links TRBV28 with TRBJ1-1, with 8 bases aligning to TRBD1. Germline CDR1 MDHEN, CDR2 SYDVKM. After removal of 8 bases from V and 1 base from J, the junction contained 3 bases not matched to a gene. The CDR3 loop spans 13 amino acids.

The genes are TRBV25-1 and TRBJ1-2; D is possibly TRBD1 (5 bases). Germline V gives CDR1 MGHDK, CDR2 SYGVNS. V lost 9 bases and J lost 8, with 10 bases in between. The CDR3 contains 10 residues. The CDR3 DNA reads TGTGCCAGTTGGGGGGAAGGCTACACCTTC. Its protein is CASWGEGYTF.

About this clone: At one end the junction does not follow the germline gene, possibly because of a read error. The chain joins TRBV7-7 to TRBJ2-1, with D possibly matching TRBD2 (6 bases). CDR1 and CDR2 from the germline V gene are SSHAT and FNYEAQ (reference sequence). CDR3 size: 13 residues. The CDR3 nucleotides read TGTGCTAGCAGCTTACTGGAGGGGAATGAGCAGTTCTTC. Its translation is CASSLLEGNEQFF.